This T cell receptor (beta chain) was identified in a study of T cells in Graves' hyperthyroidism and ophthalmopathy. This CDR3 is built from 16 residues. Germline trimming cut 3 bases from V and 5 bases from J; bases unmatched to any gene: 11. CDR1 is SGHVS and CDR2 is FQNEAQ in the germline V gene. Amplified regions were TCR beta CDR3 sequences from RNA transcripts. The HTBI primer set was used in a first-round RT-PCR of the TCR CDR3. TCRdb analysed the multiplex PCR reads with MiXCR anew, one entry per CDR3 protein. Among some 800,000 distinct CDR3 sequences listed, 38% were seen once. Sequenced material: blood. The origin of this receptor is a man younger than 30 with Graves' hyperthyroidism. This chain connects TRBV7-8 to TRBJ2-7; 9 bases map to TRBD2. CDR3 protein: CASSFPPQREVDEQYF. DNA of the CDR3: TGTGCCAGCAGCTTCCCCCCCCAGCGGGAGGTGGACGAGCAGTACTTC.